Below, 19 T cell receptor beta chains from the same sample are listed, as sequenced in a study of cytomegalovirus exposure and HLA in healthy donors. Use of 60 Vbeta and 13 Jbeta primers characterized the PCR. Only in-frame clones appear in the TCRdb table, and some are missing; sequencing was by immunoSEQ multiplex PCR. The table has 200,000 or so clones, around 79% seen once. The sequencing input was PBMCs. The source is a man aged 18 to 30 in good health and CMV-seronegative.

The chain couples TRBV6-6 to TRBJ1-5; 7 bases are a match to TRBD1. Germline V lookup: CDR1 MNHNY, CDR2 SVGAGI (reference sequence). The CDR3 consists of 14 residues. V shed 4 bases and J 4 bases; nucleotides not matched to a gene: 4. This CDR3 is CASSFTQGNQPQHF. The DNA for the CDR3 is TGTGCCAGCAGTTTCACACAGGGGAATCAGCCCCAGCATTTT.

The J gene is TRBJ1-5, the V gene TRBV30; the match to TRBD1 covers 9 bases. Germline values: CDR1 GTSNPN, CDR2 SVGIG (reference sequence). Trimming removed 5 bases from V and 3 bases from J; junction bases left unmatched: 5. The CDR3 contains 14 residues. The CDR3 DNA sequence: TGTGCCTGGGGACAGGGGCTTGACAATCAGCCCCAGCATTTT. It specifies CAWGQGLDNQPQHF.

The chain has TRBV6-6 and TRBJ1-1, with TRBD1 matching over 7 bases. The CDR3 covers 16 residues. Germline CDR1 and CDR2: MNHNY and SVGAGI (reference sequence). The V gene end was trimmed by 2 bases and the J gene end by 0 bases; junction bases not matched to a gene: 6. The CDR3 loop is CASSYPTGTVNTEAFF. The CDR3, as DNA: TGTGCCAGCAGTTACCCCACCGGGACAGTGAACACTGAAGCTTTCTTT.

A single count supports this clone. V is TRBV7-9 and J is TRBJ2-2, with TRBD1 matching 8 bases. The CDR3 has 15 residues. CDR1 SEHNR and CDR2 FQNEAQ come from the germline V gene (reference sequence). V shed 4 bases, J shed 1 base, and the junction held 2 bases outside the gene matches. The CDR3 here is CASSSGTGNTGELFF. CDR3 coding DNA: TGTGCCAGCAGCTCCGGGACAGGGAACACCGGGGAGCTGTTTTTT.

Here the CDR3 DNA reads TGTGCCAGCAGTGAGCCTAGCGGGAGGTCCGACGAGCAGTACTTC. Its protein product is CASSEPSGRSDEQYF. The rearrangement links TRBV25-1 to TRBJ2-7; TRBD2 matches at 11 bases. Per germline, CDR1 MGHDK and CDR2 SYGVNS. CDR3 length equals 15 residues. With 3 bases clipped from V and 5 bases from J, the junction kept 6 bases outside the gene matches.

The chain combines TRBV7-2 with TRBJ2-3; TRBD1 matches at 8 bases. V lost 5 bases, J lost 3 bases, and 7 bases stayed unmatched. There are 15 residues in the CDR3. CDR1 and CDR2 (germline): SGHTA, FQGNSA. Here the CDR3 reads CASSPFGTGTDTQYF. The CDR3 DNA sequence: TGTGCCAGCAGCCCGTTCGGGACAGGAACAGATACGCAGTATTTT. Combining the CDR3 with reference TRBV7-2 and TRBJ2-3 gives the whole variable domain GAGVSQSPSNKVTEKGKDVELRCDPISGHTALYWYRQSLGQGLEFLIYFQGNSAPDKSGLPSDRFSAERTGGSVSTLTIQRTQQEDSAVYLCASSPFGTGTDTQYFGPGTRLTVL.

This clone was counted a few times. The chain couples TRBV5-4 to TRBJ2-5; D remains ambiguous. Near its end, the DNA agrees better with TRBJ2-7, so the J call may be wrong. Germline CDR1 and CDR2: SGHNT and YYREEE (reference sequence). This CDR3 region has 13 residues. CDR3 sequence: CASSFQISYEQYF. For the CDR3, the DNA is TGTGCCAGCAGCTTCCAAATATCCTACGAGCAGTACTTC.

V usage is TRBV29-1 and J usage is TRBJ1-2; no firm D call. The CDR3 loop spans 13 amino acids. Trimming left V 4 bases short and J 3 bases short, with 12 bases between. Looked up from germline, CDR1 is SQVTM and CDR2 is ANQGSEA. CDR3 sequence: CSVADRGDYGYTF. As DNA, the CDR3 is TGCAGCGTTGCGGACCGGGGTGACTATGGCTACACCTTC.

The chain couples TRBV28 to TRBJ1-5, with D perhaps matching TRBD1 (6 bases). The V gene lost 3 bases and the J gene lost 2 bases, with 11 bases spanning the gap. Germline values: CDR1 MDHEN, CDR2 SYDVKM. The CDR3 totals 15 residues. In DNA form, the CDR3 reads TGTGCCAGCAGTTTCGCACAGGGAGGCAATCAGCCCCAGCATTTT. Translating gives CASSFAQGGNQPQHF.

The chain uses TRBV4-3 and TRBJ2-1; TRBD2 aligns across 12 bases. Trimming cost V 2 bases and J 6 bases; bases outside gene matches: 14. The CDR3 length is 19 residues. CDR1 and CDR2 from the germline V gene are LGHNA and YSLEER. CDR3 loop: CASSQYLAGGQVPANEQFF. In DNA form, the CDR3 reads TGCGCCAGCAGCCAATACCTAGCGGGGGGGCAAGTACCGGCCAATGAGCAGTTCTTC.

V is TRBV30 and J is TRBJ2-5; D might be TRBD1 (5 bases). Trimming pared 2 bases from V and 4 bases from J, leaving 14 bases between. This CDR3 has 14 amino acids. Germline lookup yields CDR1 GTSNPN and CDR2 SVGIG (reference sequence). The CDR3 DNA is TGTGCCTGGAGTAAGGCAGGGTGGCTAGAGACCCAGTACTTC. Protein product: CAWSKAGWLETQYF. Drawing the rest from reference TRBV30 and TRBJ2-5, the complete variable domain is SQTIHQWPATLVQPVGSPLSLECTVEGTSNPNLYWYRQAAGRGLQLLFYSVGIGQISSEVPQNLSASRPQDRQFILSSKKLLLSDSGFYLCAWSKAGWLETQYFGPGTRLLVL.

The chain couples TRBV4-3 to TRBJ2-2, with a possible D match to TRBD2 (6 bases). The CDR3 contains 16 residues. Trimming removed 7 bases from V and 1 base from J, with 16 bases in between. Germline lookup yields CDR1 LGHNA and CDR2 YSLEER. In nucleotides, the CDR3 is TGCGCCAGCACGCCTTTAAGGCGGGAGAACACCGGGGAGCTGTTTTTT. Translation: CASTPLRRENTGELFF.

This clone was found a few times. V gene TRBV4-2 combines with J gene TRBJ2-2; TRBD2 is a possible D gene (6 bases). The CDR3 sequence is 19 residues long. Per germline, CDR1 LGHNA and CDR2 YNFKEQ. Trimming took 6 bases from V and 5 from J, leaving 28 bases between them. The DNA of the CDR3 is TGTGCCAGCAGTCTAATTTCGGGCTTCGCGGGGTTTGGGACCGGGGAGCTGTTTTTT. This gives the protein CASSLISGFAGFGTGELFF.

The chain joins TRBV19 to TRBJ2-1; 11 bases align to TRBD2. The germline CDR1 and CDR2 sequences are LNHDA and SQIVND (reference sequence). Losses at the gene ends were 3 bases for V and 4 bases for J; bases not matched to a gene: 14. This CDR3 has 19 residues. Written as DNA, the CDR3 is TGTGCCAGTAGTATTATTTGGGCTAGCGGGGGGCCTCTTTACAATGAGCAGTTCTTC. It yields the protein CASSIIWASGGPLYNEQFF.

This chain joins TRBV30 and TRBJ2-7; 7 bases fit TRBD2. Germline CDR1 reads GTSNPN; CDR2 reads SVGIG (reference sequence). The CDR3 extends over 13 amino acids. In DNA, the CDR3 is TGTGCGGGAGGGTCATACCATTCCTACGAGCAGTACTTC. Its translation is CAGGSYHSYEQYF.

The genes are TRBV11-2 and TRBJ2-7; TRBD1 aligns across 7 bases. The J segment lost 3 bases and the V segment lost 1 base, leaving 3 bases of the junction unmatched. Germline CDR1 SGHAT, CDR2 FQNNGV. CDR3 length: 14 residues. CDR3 nucleotides: TGTGCCAGCAGCTTAGGGGGGACAGTCTACGAGCAGTACTTC. Translation: CASSLGGTVYEQYF.

V is TRBV5-6 and J is TRBJ2-1; D ambiguous. The ends were cut back, 0 bases at V and 6 bases at J, with 4 bases in the middle. The CDR3 has 12 amino acids. Germline V lookup: CDR1 SGHDT, CDR2 YYEEEE. CDR3: CASSLELNEQFF. The CDR3 region has the DNA TGTGCCAGCAGCTTGGAACTCAATGAGCAGTTCTTC.

The rearrangement links TRBV9 to TRBJ1-6; 10 bases fit TRBD1. Losses at the gene ends were 3 bases for V and 9 bases for J; bases not matched to a gene: 3. Looked up from germline, CDR1 is SGDLS and CDR2 is YYNGEE. This CDR3 contains 14 residues. DNA of the CDR3: TGTGCCAGCAGCGCCGGGACAGGGGTTTCACCCCTCCACTTT. Its protein product is CASSAGTGVSPLHF. The variable domain in full, with the rest retrieved from reference TRBV9 and TRBJ1-6, is DSGVTQTPKHLITATGQRVTLRCSPRSGDLSVYWYQQSLDQGLQFLIQYYNGEERAKGNILERFSAQQFPDLHSELNLSSLELGDSALYFCASSAGTGVSPLHFGNGTRLTVT.

The V call is TRBV6-6, the J call TRBJ1-2; no clear D. Germline CDR1 is MNHNY and CDR2 is SVGAGI (reference sequence). CDR3 length equals 13 residues. V gave up 0 bases and J gave up 6 bases, with 8 bases separating them. The CDR3 spells CASSYSNGDGYTF. CDR3 DNA sequence: TGTGCCAGCAGTTACTCGAACGGGGATGGCTACACCTTC.